The present T cell receptor (beta chain) was sequenced within a study of T cells in localized non-small cell lung cancer. Overall study results and limits: Adjacent lung was found to contain a median approximately 52 of the top 100 tumor clones. Owing to sequencing of a solitary tumor region, heterogeneity cannot be discounted.

Here immunoSEQ multiplex PCR was the method, and the copy in TCRdb shows in-frame clones only, minus some. The data contain fewer than 2,000 clones, over 30% of them singletons. Points on this clone: The antigen is not known.

It was adjacent lung free of atypia that was taken, at least 2 cm from the tumor margin. Germline CDR1 MNHGY, CDR2 SAAAGT. CDR3 size: 15 residues. The V gene lost 6 bases and the J gene lost 0 bases, with 12 bases spanning the gap. The source of this sequence is a male donor older than 55 with stage I squamous cell lung carcinoma. The chain has TRBV6-8 and TRBJ1-5; D is unresolved. Source: normal lung tissue next to the tumor, taken before any cancer treatment. CDR3 protein: CASSPRADSNQPQHF. CDR3 coding DNA: TGTGCCAGCAGCCCCCGAGCCGATAGCAATCAGCCCCAGCATTTT.